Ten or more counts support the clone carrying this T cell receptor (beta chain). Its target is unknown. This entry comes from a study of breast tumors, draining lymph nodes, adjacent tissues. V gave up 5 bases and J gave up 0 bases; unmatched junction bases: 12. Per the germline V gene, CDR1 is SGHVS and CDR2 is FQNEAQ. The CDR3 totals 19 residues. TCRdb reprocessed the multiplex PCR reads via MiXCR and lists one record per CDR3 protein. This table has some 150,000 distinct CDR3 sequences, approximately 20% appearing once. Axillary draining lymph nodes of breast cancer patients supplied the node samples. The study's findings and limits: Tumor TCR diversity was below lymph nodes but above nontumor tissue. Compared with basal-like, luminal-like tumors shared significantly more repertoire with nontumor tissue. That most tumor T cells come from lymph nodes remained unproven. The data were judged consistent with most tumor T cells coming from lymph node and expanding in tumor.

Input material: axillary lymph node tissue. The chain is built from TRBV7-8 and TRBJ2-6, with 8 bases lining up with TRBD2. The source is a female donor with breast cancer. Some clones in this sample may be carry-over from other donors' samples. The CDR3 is CASSKGGRTSSSGANVLTF. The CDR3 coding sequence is TGTGCCAGCAGCAAAGGGGGACGGACTAGCAGCTCTGGGGCCAACGTCCTGACTTTC.